This T cell receptor (beta chain) was identified in a study of blood T cell repertoires in COVID-19. In germline, CDR1 is SQVTM, CDR2 ANQGSEA. The CDR3 loop spans 13 amino acids. The junction had 5 bases not matched to a gene; V was cut back by 4 bases and J by 5 bases. Some clones are missing from TCRdb's copy, which holds only in-frame ones; the method was immunoSEQ multiplex PCR. Of approximately 200,000 clones in the sample, roughly four fifths were seen once. The receptor comes from a man aged 35 to 55 who had recovered from COVID-19. Material for sequencing was PBMCs or T cells enriched from blood (not recorded which). The J gene is TRBJ1-2, the V gene TRBV29-1, with 9 bases fitting TRBD1. The CDR3 DNA is TGCAGCGTTGGGAGGACAGGGGAGTATGGCTACACCTTC. It specifies CSVGRTGEYGYTF.